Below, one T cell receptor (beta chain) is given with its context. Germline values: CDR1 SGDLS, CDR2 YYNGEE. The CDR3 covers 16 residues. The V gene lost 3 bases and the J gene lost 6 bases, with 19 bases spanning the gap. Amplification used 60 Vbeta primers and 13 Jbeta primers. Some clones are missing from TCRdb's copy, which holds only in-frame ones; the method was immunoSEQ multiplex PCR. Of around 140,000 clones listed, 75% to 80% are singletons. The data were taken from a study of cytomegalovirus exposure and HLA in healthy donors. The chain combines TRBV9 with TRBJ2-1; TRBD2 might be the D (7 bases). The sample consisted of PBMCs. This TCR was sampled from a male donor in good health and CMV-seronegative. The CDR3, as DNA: TGTGCCAGCAGCGCCCGGGCGGGGGCCATTGGCAATGAGCAGTTCTTC. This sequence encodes CASSARAGAIGNEQFF.